Detailed here is one TCR beta chain. The repertoire was sequenced with immunoSEQ multiplex PCR; TCRdb's copy has only in-frame clones and lacks some. Here the sample spans 140,000 to 150,000 clones, roughly 84% being singletons. The data belong to a study of blood T cell repertoires in COVID-19. Background on the study: From the United States, Italy and Spain came samples of acute and convalescent COVID-19. PBMCs, B-cell-depleted T cells, or T cells provided the cDNA or gDNA that made up the material.

Participant age was about 18 to 100 years, and participants resided in 20 to 30 US areas. Donors were grouped by their self-reported clinical history. The CDR3 has 12 amino acids. Germline V gives CDR1 SEHNR, CDR2 FQNEAQ (reference sequence). V gave up 3 bases and J gave up 8 bases, with 10 bases separating them. The sequence was collected from a woman between 45 and 65 years old who had been exposed to COVID-19. Material: PBMCs or T cells enriched from blood (not recorded which). This chain connects TRBV7-9 to TRBJ1-1; D is possibly TRBD1 (6 bases). The DNA of the CDR3 is TGTGCCAGCAGCTTCGGACAGCGAGAAGCTTTCTTT. This translates into CASSFGQREAFF.